The text below deals with one T cell receptor (beta chain). No cognate antigen has been identified for it. The input lacks base qualities; no much larger clone sits a single base away. The sample comes from a study of neurological immune-mediated disorders (dated by TCRdb to between 2018 and 2020). In terms of the full investigation: Among the approximately 34 multiple sclerosis patients, roughly 31 had relapsing-remitting MS and 3 had secondary progressive MS. Using UMI-based sequencing, the study compared peripheral blood TCR-beta repertoires from patients with HTLV-I-associated myelopathy (HAM/TSP), patients with multiple sclerosis, and healthy controls. Longitudinal samples, technical triplicates and paired sorted CD4+ and CD8+ T-cell subsets, alongside PBMC samples, were included among the 106 TCR-beta libraries. The cohort comprised roughly 69 subjects: 14 HAM/TSP patients, around 34 multiple sclerosis patients and around 20 healthy controls.

Reading from cysteine to phenylalanine, the CDR3 counts 16 amino acids. Only the CDR3 part of the read is kept: 48 bases, read in frame from the first base. The paper as a whole reports these results and caveats: No clinical or MRI features were associated with the MS cluster, and the authors said that larger cohorts are needed. In a phylogenetic analysis, the repertoires of 18 out of 34 MS patients fell into a single cluster of related CDR3 sequences, pointing to a possible signature at the repertoire level. TCR clonal expansion was highest in HAM/TSP patients and lowest in MS patients, with MS patients falling below even healthy controls. Across subjects, expanded clones never shared an identical CDR3 amino acid sequence, which suggests that the TCR-beta repertoires in every group were private.

For the unsorted PBMC libraries, 2 million PBMCs were stored in RNAlater at -80 degrees C until RNA extraction and were used to generate the libraries. Multiple sclerosis patients were enrolled in a US clinical protocol evaluating disease progression by magnetic resonance imaging. Peripheral blood was subjected to Ficoll-Hypaque density gradient centrifugation to isolate PBMCs, which were then cryopreserved in liquid nitrogen. cDNA was synthesized by template-switch 5'RACE using a primer with a 10-nucleotide random unique molecular identifier that tagged each TCR transcript. Every sequencing run yielded over 180 million TCR-beta sequences covering 15-18 subjects. The RNeasy kit was used to extract total RNA. TCR-beta VDJ regions were amplified with primers for the TCR constant region and the 5'RACE anchor, using the KAPA Real-time Library Amplification kit. A first PCR added sample indexes and Illumina adaptors, and a second PCR then raised library yield. The roughly 650 bp TCR product was size-selected on a 2% E-gel SizeSelection system after Ampure bead purification. Before pooling, library quality was checked on a Bioanalyzer, concentration was measured with Qubit, and libraries were quantified with the Kapa Library Quantification kit. Libraries were sequenced paired-end 2 x 150 bp on an Illumina HiSeq 2500. To increase sequence diversity, about 23-32% phiX was spiked into each library pool. For the original study's pipeline: Quality-filtered reads were processed with the UMI-based MiGEC pipeline, and over 75% of raw TCR sequences were removed by the MiGEC pipeline during error correction. VDJ genes were aligned to IMGT germline references, and clonotypes were defined by unique CDR3 amino acid sequence plus V-J genes. Clonal expansion, Shannon diversity and CDR3 relatedness were evaluated with VDJtools (CalcPairwiseDistances, ClusterSamples), while phylogenetic trees were built in CLCbio workbench. Using coefficient-of-variation modelling across technical triplicates, the study counted a clone as expanded if it had at least 8 unique UMIs. Using fastp trimming at Q25 and MiXCR clonotype assembly, TCRdb reanalyzed the public sequencing data and kept in-frame beta chains. Rows merge per CDR3 protein into single entries with the most common DNA and genes. The V and J calls follow TCRdb's processing rather than the paper's. In all, the sample holds roughly 89,000 distinct CDR3 sequences, and 2.5% to 3% of those were seen once. The ten largest clonotypes hold 1.1% of the sample.

This TCR was sampled from a woman in her thirties with multiple sclerosis. The sequenced material came from PBMCs. This sequence uses TRBV12-2 and TRBJ1-5; the table's TRBD1 call for D was not verified on the DNA. TRBV12-2 is tagged as a pseudogene. The DNA sequence reads TGTGCAAGTCGCTTAGTATGCAGGGTCGGCAATCAGCCCCAGCATTTT. It encodes CASRLVCRVGNQPQHF.